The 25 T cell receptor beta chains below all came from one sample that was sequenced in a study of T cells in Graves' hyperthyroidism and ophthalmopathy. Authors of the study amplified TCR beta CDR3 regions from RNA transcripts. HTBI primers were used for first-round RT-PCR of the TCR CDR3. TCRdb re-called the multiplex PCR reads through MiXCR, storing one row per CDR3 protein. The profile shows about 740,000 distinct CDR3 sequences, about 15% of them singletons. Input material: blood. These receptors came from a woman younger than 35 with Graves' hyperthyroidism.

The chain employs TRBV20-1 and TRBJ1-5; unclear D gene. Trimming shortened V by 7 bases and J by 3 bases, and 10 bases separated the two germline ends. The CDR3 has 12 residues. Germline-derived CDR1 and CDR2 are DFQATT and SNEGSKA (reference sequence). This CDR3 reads CSVRLFNQPQHF. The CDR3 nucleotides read TGCAGTGTACGGCTGTTCAATCAGCCCCAGCATTTT.

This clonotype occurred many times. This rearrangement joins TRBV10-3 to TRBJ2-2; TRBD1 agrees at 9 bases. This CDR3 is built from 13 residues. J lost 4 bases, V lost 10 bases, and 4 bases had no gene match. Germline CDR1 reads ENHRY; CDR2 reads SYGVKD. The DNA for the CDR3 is TGTGCCACCGCGGGACAGGGCACCGGGGAGCTGTTTTTT. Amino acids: CATAGQGTGELFF.

CDR3 sequence (DNA): TGCAGTGCTAGAGGGTCGCTGGCGACAGATACGCAGTATTTT. Translation gives CSARGSLATDTQYF. The genes are TRBV20-1 and TRBJ2-3; D gene uncertain. The CDR3 is made up of 14 amino acids. V was clipped by 1 base and J by 3 bases, with 11 bases between them. Germline V lookup: CDR1 DFQATT, CDR2 SNEGSKA (reference sequence).

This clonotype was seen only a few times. CDR3 in amino acids: CASSLVRGTYQETQYF. The CDR3 DNA sequence: TGTGCCAGCAGCCTAGTGAGGGGGACGTACCAAGAGACCCAGTACTTC. The chain recombines TRBV3-1 with TRBJ2-5; perhaps TRBD1 as D (6 bases). Trimming removed 4 bases from V and 0 bases from J, with 15 bases in between. Germline values: CDR1 LGHDT, CDR2 YNNKEL (reference sequence). The CDR3 covers 16 residues.

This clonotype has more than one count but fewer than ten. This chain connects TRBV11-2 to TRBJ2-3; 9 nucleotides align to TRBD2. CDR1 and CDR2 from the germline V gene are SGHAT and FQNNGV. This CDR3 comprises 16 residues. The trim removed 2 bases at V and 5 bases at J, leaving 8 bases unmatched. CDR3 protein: CASSLRWREGLDTQYF. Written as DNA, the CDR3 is TGTGCCAGCAGCTTAAGGTGGCGGGAGGGCCTAGATACGCAGTATTTT.

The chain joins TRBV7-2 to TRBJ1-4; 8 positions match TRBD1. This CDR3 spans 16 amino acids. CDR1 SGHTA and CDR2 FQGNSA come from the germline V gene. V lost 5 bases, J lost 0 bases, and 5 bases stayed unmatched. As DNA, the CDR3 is TGTGCCAGCAGCCGGACAGGGTCTGCAACTAATGAAAAACTGTTTTTT. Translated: CASSRTGSATNEKLFF. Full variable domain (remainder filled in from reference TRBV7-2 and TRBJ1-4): GAGVSQSPSNKVTEKGKDVELRCDPISGHTALYWYRQSLGQGLEFLIYFQGNSAPDKSGLPSDRFSAERTGGSVSTLTIQRTQQEDSAVYLCASSRTGSATNEKLFFGSGTQLSVL.

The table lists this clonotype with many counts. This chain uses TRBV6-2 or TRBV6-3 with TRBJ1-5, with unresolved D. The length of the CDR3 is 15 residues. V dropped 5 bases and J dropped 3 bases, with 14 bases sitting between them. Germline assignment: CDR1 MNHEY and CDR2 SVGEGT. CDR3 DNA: TGTGCCAGCAGTAAGACTTGGAGGGACAATCAGCCCCAGCATTTT. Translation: CASSKTWRDNQPQHF.

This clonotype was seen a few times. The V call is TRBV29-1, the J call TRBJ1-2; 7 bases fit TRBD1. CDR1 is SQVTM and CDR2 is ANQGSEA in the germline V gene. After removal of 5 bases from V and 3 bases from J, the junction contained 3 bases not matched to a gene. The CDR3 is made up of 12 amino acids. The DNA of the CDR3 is TGCAGCGTTTACGGACAGGACTATGGCTACACCTTC. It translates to CSVYGQDYGYTF.

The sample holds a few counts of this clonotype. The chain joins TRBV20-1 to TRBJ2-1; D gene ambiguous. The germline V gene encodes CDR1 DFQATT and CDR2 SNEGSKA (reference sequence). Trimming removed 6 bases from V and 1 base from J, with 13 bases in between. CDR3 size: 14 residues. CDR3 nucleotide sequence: TGCAGTGCAAGACCCCTTAGATCCTACAATGAGCAGTTCTTC. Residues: CSARPLRSYNEQFF.

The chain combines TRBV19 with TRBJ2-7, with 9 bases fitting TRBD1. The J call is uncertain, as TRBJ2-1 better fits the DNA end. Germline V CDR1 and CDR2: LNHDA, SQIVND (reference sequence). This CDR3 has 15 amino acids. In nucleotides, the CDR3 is TGTGCCAGTAGTAAAGGGACAGGGAGCTCCTACGAGCAGTTCTTC. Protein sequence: CASSKGTGSSYEQFF.

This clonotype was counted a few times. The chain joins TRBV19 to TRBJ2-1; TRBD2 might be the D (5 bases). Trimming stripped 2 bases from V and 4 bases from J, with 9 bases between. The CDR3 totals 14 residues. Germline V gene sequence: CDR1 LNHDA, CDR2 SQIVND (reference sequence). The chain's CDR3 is CASSIWEKYNEQFF. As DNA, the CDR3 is TGTGCCAGTAGTATATGGGAGAAGTACAATGAGCAGTTCTTC.

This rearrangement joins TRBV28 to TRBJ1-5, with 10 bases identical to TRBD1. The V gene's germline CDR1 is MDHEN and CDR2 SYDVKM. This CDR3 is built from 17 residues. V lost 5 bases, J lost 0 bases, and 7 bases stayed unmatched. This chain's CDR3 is CASSVRDRGYSNQPQHF. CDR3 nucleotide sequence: TGTGCCAGCAGTGTCCGGGACAGGGGATATAGCAATCAGCCCCAGCATTTT.

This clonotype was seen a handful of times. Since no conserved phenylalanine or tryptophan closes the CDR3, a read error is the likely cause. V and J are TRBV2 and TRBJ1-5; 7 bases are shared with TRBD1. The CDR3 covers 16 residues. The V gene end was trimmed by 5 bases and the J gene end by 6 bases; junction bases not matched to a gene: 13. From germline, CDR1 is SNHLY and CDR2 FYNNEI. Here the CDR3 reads CASSLWAGGGGQPQHL. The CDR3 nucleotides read TGTGCCAGCAGTTTATGGGCAGGGGGAGGAGGTCAGCCCCAGCATCTT.

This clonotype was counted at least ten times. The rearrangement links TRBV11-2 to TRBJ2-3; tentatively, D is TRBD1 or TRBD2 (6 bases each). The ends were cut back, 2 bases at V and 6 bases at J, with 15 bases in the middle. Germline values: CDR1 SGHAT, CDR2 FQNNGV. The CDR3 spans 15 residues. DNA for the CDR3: TGTGCCAGCAGCTTAAGGTTTGGGGGGCGCGATACGCAGTATTTT. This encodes CASSLRFGGRDTQYF.

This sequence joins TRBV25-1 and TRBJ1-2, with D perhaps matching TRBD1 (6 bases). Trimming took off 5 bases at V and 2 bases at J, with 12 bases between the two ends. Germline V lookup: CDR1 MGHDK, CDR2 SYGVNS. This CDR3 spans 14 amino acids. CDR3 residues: CASSLGGTNYGYTF. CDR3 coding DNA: TGTGCCAGCAGTCTAGGGGGTACAAACTATGGCTACACCTTC.

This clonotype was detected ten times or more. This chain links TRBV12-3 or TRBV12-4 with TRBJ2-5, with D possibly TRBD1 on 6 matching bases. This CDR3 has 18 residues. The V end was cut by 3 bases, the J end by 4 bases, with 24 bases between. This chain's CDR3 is CASSFFGTYYLGGETQYF. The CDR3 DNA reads TGTGCCAGCAGTTTTTTCGGGACATACTATTTGGGTGGAGAGACCCAGTACTTC.

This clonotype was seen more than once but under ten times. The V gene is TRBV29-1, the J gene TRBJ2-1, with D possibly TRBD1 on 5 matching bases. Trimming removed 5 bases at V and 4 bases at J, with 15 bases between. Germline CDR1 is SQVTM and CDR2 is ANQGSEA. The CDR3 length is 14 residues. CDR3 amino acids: CSVSRGSAYNEQFF. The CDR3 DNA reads TGCAGCGTTAGTAGGGGATCAGCGTACAATGAGCAGTTCTTC.

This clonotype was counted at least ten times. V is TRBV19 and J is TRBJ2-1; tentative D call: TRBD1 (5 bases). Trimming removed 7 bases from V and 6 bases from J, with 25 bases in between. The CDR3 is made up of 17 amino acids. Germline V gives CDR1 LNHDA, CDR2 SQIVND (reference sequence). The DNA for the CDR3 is TGTGCCAGTACCACCGATGGGGCCTCAGGGTGGGGCAATGAGCAGTTCTTC. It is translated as CASTTDGASGWGNEQFF.

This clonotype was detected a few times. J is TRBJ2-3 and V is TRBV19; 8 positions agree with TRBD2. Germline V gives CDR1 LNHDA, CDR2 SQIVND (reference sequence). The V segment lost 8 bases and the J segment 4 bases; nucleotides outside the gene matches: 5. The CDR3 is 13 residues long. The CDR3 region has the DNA TGTGCCAGTTGGGGTAGCGGGGCAGATACGCAGTATTTT. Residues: CASWGSGADTQYF.

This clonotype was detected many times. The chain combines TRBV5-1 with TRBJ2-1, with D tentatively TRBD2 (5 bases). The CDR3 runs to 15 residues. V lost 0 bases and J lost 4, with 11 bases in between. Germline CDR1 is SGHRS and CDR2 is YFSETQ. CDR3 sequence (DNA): TGCGCCAGCAGCTTGGAACTAGGAGTATACAATGAGCAGTTCTTC. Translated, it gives CASSLELGVYNEQFF.

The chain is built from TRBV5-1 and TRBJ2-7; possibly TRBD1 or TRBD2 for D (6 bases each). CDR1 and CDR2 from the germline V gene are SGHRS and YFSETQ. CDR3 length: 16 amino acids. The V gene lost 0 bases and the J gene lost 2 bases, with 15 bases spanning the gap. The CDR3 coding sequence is TGCGCCAGCAGCTTGGCCGGGGGCAGCACACCCTACGAGCAGTACTTC. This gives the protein CASSLAGGSTPYEQYF.

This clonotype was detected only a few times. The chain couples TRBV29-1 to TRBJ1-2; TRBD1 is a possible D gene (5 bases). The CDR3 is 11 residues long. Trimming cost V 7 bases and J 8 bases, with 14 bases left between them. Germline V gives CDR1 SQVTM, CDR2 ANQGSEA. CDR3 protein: CSDTGWGGYTF. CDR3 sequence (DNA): TGCAGCGACACAGGTTGGGGGGGCTACACCTTC. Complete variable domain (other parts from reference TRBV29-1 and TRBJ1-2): SAVISQKPSRDICQRGTSLTIQCQVDSQVTMMFWYRQQPGQSLTLIATANQGSEATYESGFVIDKFPISRPNLTFSTLTVSNMSPEDSSIYLCSDTGWGGYTFGSGTRLTVV.

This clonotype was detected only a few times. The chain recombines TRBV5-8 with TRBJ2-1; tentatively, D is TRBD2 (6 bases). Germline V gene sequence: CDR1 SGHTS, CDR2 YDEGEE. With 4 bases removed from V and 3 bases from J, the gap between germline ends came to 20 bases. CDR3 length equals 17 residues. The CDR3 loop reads CASSRTQGLQHYNEQFF. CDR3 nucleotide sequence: TGTGCCAGCAGCCGGACCCAGGGACTCCAGCACTACAATGAGCAGTTCTTC. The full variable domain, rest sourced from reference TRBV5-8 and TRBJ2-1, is EAGVTQSPTHLIKTRGQQATLRCSPISGHTSVYWYQQALGLGLQFLLWYDEGEERNRGNFPPRFSGRQFPNYSSELNVNALELEDSALYLCASSRTQGLQHYNEQFFGPGTRLTVL.

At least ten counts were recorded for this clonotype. The CDR3 DNA is TGTGCCAGCAGTTCCCTGGGTAGCGGGAATAGTGAGCAGTTCTTC. Translated, it gives CASSSLGSGNSEQFF. The chain is built from TRBV27 and TRBJ2-1, with 8 bases aligning to TRBD2. The CDR3 sequence is 15 residues long. Per the germline V gene, CDR1 is MNHEY and CDR2 is SMNVEV (reference sequence). J was trimmed by 9 bases and V by 4 bases; bases with no gene match: 11.

This chain's CDR3 is CATSVSGTQYF. The CDR3, as DNA: TGTGCCACCAGTGTTTCGGGGACCCAGTACTTC. The V and J genes are TRBV24-1 and TRBJ2-5; D unresolved. Trimming stripped 5 bases from V and 7 bases from J, with 7 bases between. The CDR3 runs 11 residues. Germline CDR1 KGHDR, CDR2 SFDVKD.